The sequence of this TCR beta chain was determined in a study of shared clonotypes between healthy human individuals. In the case of this clone: Its antigen is currently unknown.

How the authors handled the data: ImmunoSEQ sequences covered only the junction and lacked quality scores; filtering therefore differed. Method: immunoSEQ multiplex PCR; TCRdb's copy keeps in-frame clones and lacks some. From that table come the V and J calls and clone size; the DNA was used to work out D and trimming. The repertoire holds some 500,000 clones, with 79% as singletons. Study-wide findings and caveats: Exclusively blood specimens were collected; tissue repertoires likely differ.

The germline V and J ends were trimmed by 6 bases and 5 bases, with 17 bases remaining between them. CDR1 and CDR2 from the germline V gene are KGHSH and LQKENI. The CDR3 runs to 15 residues. With unsorted samples, genomic DNA was obtained from tens of millions of PBMCs. The chain has TRBV18 and TRBJ2-1; perhaps TRBD2 as D (5 bases). The source of this sequence is a woman between 40 and 55 years old in good health. Some clones in this sample may be carry-over from other donors' samples. Material for sequencing was PBMCs. The CDR3 DNA reads TGTGCCAGCTCCCTGGGAGCTCCTAGGAACAATGAGCAGTTCTTC. The encoded protein is CASSLGAPRNNEQFF. Full variable domain (outside the CDR3, taken from reference TRBV18 and TRBJ2-1): NAGVMQNPRHLVRRRGQEARLRCSPMKGHSHVYWYRQLPEEGLKFMVYLQKENIIDESGMPKERFSAEFPKEGPSILRIQQVVRGDSAAYFCASSLGAPRNNEQFFGPGTRLTVL.